This is a list of T cell receptor beta chains from one sample in a study of CD8 T cells in Susac syndrome. TCRdb analysed the immunoSEQ multiplex PCR reads with MiXCR anew, one entry per CDR3 protein. The sample holds about 440,000 distinct CDR3 sequences, around 85% seen once. Sequenced input: CD8+ T cells from PBMCs. These TCRs come from a human donor with multiple sclerosis. Both conserved end residues are part of each CDR3.

v_call	j_call	cdr3_aa
TRBV5-5	TRBJ2-6	CASSLGAQVYSGANVLTF
TRBV5-1	TRBJ2-5	CASSPTGGVFRETQYF
TRBV7-6	TRBJ1-1	CASSSGTGGAYTEAFF
TRBV5-1	TRBJ2-7	CASSFGEGLGEQYF
TRBV5-8	TRBJ1-4	CASSPHGSTTNEKLFF
TRBV7-8	TRBJ2-1	CASRVEAGFSYNEQFF
TRBV28	TRBJ2-3	CASSQDSRTDTQYF
TRBV5-1	TRBJ2-2	CASSLGTGEAGELFF
TRBV6-1	TRBJ1-1	CASSEAPPGASNTEAFF
TRBV27	TRBJ1-6	CASSLTGEALSLSPLHF
TRBV7-8	TRBJ2-7	CASSLTGSAYEQYF
TRBV5-4	TRBJ2-5	CASSLRQGSAEWETQYF
TRBV28	TRBJ2-1	CASSLGWLQFF
TRBV29-1	TRBJ2-7	CSVEGISYEQYF
TRBV29-1	TRBJ2-7	CSVAGASSYEQYF
TRBV4-1	TRBJ1-5	CASSQGGAGQPQHF
TRBV27	TRBJ2-7	CASSLQLLPAYEQYF
TRBV25-1	TRBJ1-2	CASGGTLDYTF
TRBV12-3/TRBV12-4	TRBJ1-5	CASSLGMGAVVGNQPQHF
TRBV19	TRBJ1-5	CASTGVWTEINQPQHF
TRBV6-5	TRBJ2-2	CASSYPSASGGAGELFF
TRBV2	TRBJ2-5	CGSLPGSSETQYF
TRBV5-6	TRBJ1-2	CASSPGGGRTRPYGYTF
TRBV19	TRBJ1-1	CASSSGATEAFF
TRBV19	TRBJ1-5	CASRFQENQPQHF
TRBV12-3/TRBV12-4	TRBJ2-3	CASSSSLTDTQYF
TRBV3-1	TRBJ2-1	CASGQATSGAGVCREQFF
TRBV29-1	TRBJ1-2	CSVDRRQEDYGYTF
TRBV12-3/TRBV12-4	TRBJ2-3	CASSFYLTPGTDTQYF
TRBV12-5	TRBJ2-7	CASGLSSVEQYF
TRBV6-1	TRBJ1-2	CASSNEAWEQAYGYTF
TRBV20-1	TRBJ2-7	CSAREVAGGHEQYF
TRBV13	TRBJ2-1	CASSPRDSNYNEQFF
TRBV5-8	TRBJ2-1	CASSLVSGGASDNEQFF
TRBV27	TRBJ2-7	CASSWGGGYEQYF
TRBV18	TRBJ1-5	CASSPGQESWNQPQHF
TRBV11-2	TRBJ2-1	CASSLWLSSYNEQFF
TRBV6-6	TRBJ1-6	CASSYSPYSPLHF
TRBV6-1	TRBJ2-7	CASSEVRGLGDEQYF